Sequencing of this T cell receptor beta chain was carried out in a study of T cell repertoires in cytomegalovirus infection. At the level of the study: CMV infection and matching HLA type were both indicated by public TCR beta signatures.

A word on this clonotype: The antigen remains unidentified.

In germline, CDR1 is LGHDT, CDR2 YNNKEL (reference sequence). The CDR3 runs 17 residues. After removal of 3 bases from V and 10 bases from J, the junction contained 12 bases not matched to a gene. TCRdb reprocessed the reads with MiXCR, giving one entry per CDR3 protein. Of approximately 1,000,000 distinct CDR3 sequences detected, approximately 33% appear once; the ten largest clones hold about an eighth. Study-wide points: The cumulative frequency of public TCR beta families distinguished individuals who carried CMV together with the relevant HLA.

The sequences come from cultured CD8+ T cells from PBMCs, collected from culture after CMV antigen stimulation. This receptor was obtained from a human donor in good health (CMV status not recorded). Some clones in this sample may be carry-over from other donors' samples. The chain joins TRBV3-1 to TRBJ1-6; 10 bases are shared with TRBD1. The DNA for the CDR3 is TGTGCCAGCAGCCACAGACAGGGGGCGATGCGTGGCTCACCCCTCCACTTT. As protein: CASSHRQGAMRGSPLHF.